This is a list of T cell receptor beta chains from one sample in a study of a mutant IDH1 vaccine in newly diagnosed glioma. Antigen specificity for these receptors is unknown. Assay used: immunoSEQ multiplex PCR; TCRdb lists only in-frame clones, some missing. The sample contains about 38,000 clones, roughly four fifths of which appear only once. This sample comprised PBMCs, obtained from a glioma patient whose treatment included an IDH1 peptide vaccine. These receptors were obtained from a man in his forties with glioma. CDR3s include the opening cysteine and the closing phenylalanine or tryptophan. Each record gives: V gene, J gene, CDR3 protein.

TRBV19	TRBJ2-2	CASSGTAVLNTGELFF
TRBV28	TRBJ1-1	CASKLPDRGGLVEAFF
TRBV2	TRBJ2-3	CASSDTGTDTQYF
TRBV29-1	TRBJ2-1	CSVDIGTSDNNEQFF
TRBV28	TRBJ1-3	CAVQLEGSGNTIYF
TRBV2	TRBJ2-1	CASSEGIAAYNEQFF
TRBV6-5	TRBJ2-2	CASSTTSVNTGELFF
TRBV5-4	TRBJ2-7	CASSLGHFYEQYF
TRBV30	TRBJ2-1	CAWRWGPFYNEQFF
TRBV5-4	TRBJ2-3	CASSSSPTDTQYF
TRBV4-2	TRBJ2-2	CASSLQRGTGELFF
TRBV10-2	TRBJ2-7	CASSNGLAAYEQYF
TRBV18	TRBJ1-4	CASSAGTGINEKLFF
TRBV7-6	TRBJ2-1	CASSLDRTYNEQFF
TRBV7-8	TRBJ2-5	CASSFSDQETQYF
TRBV6-5	TRBJ2-2	CASSVLSTGELFF
TRBV28	TRBJ2-7	CASSTSGAPDRGSYEQYF
TRBV10-2	TRBJ1-3	CASSDIAGWSGNTIYF
TRBV5-3	TRBJ2-4	CARSFPSLLAKNIQYF
TRBV10-1	TRBJ2-7	CASSVGTYEQYF
TRBV5-8	TRBJ2-5	CASSFVGVRAQYF
TRBV5-1	TRBJ2-1	CASSLGETGVYNEQFF
TRBV5-1	TRBJ1-3	CASSLEGGLRGNTIYF
TRBV7-2	TRBJ1-2	CASRLTQTPLYGYTF
TRBV7-2	TRBJ2-2	CASSLINLGTGELFF
TRBV30	TRBJ2-3	CAWSGGSASTDTQYF
TRBV7-2	TRBJ2-7	CASSSPDGYEQYF
TRBV15	TRBJ1-2	CATSPGRVRGYTF
TRBV5-6	.	CASSYDRVYEQYF
TRBV27	TRBJ2-7	CASSFLGLAGKEGEQYF
TRBV14	TRBJ2-7	CASSRLNEQYF
TRBV15	TRBJ2-3	CATSRSLSGKSTDTQYF
TRBV5-1	TRBJ2-1	CASSPMDRGTYNEQFF
TRBV18	TRBJ2-7	CASSSGGTSGREQYF
TRBV7-9	TRBJ2-5	CASSLEMGQETQYF
TRBV28	TRBJ2-7	CASSLRSEQYF
TRBV4-3	TRBJ2-2	CASSQTRVGTGELFF
TRBV6-5	TRBJ2-3	CASSYSSGRADTQYF
TRBV7-2	TRBJ2-1	CASTLAGGIPYNEQFF
TRBV19	TRBJ2-7	CASSIALGEQYF
TRBV6-5	TRBJ2-7	CASKRGEAYEQYF
TRBV11-3	TRBJ2-2	CASSVSTAGELFF
TRBV7-9	TRBJ2-1	CASSPRLGNEQFF
TRBV5-1	TRBJ2-7	CASSLQGPLYEQYF
TRBV20-1	TRBJ2-7	CSVPRPYEQYF
TRBV25-1	TRBJ2-1	CASSSSTGLYNEQFF
TRBV5-1	TRBJ2-5	CASSLGGNSRQETQYF
TRBV4-1	TRBJ2-5	CASSQPRETQYF
TRBV7-2	TRBJ2-5	CASSLRAGPQETQYF
TRBV2	TRBJ2-2	CASRRLAGITGELFF
TRBV29-1	TRBJ2-7	CSVSSLSSYEQYF
TRBV7-8	TRBJ2-7	CASSFLRGQTYEQYF
TRBV19	TRBJ1-1	CASSIVTGSLNTEAFF
TRBV12-1	TRBJ2-3	CARAGDGTDTQYF
TRBV7-9	TRBJ2-3	CASSKDGGNPTDTQYF
TRBV4-3	TRBJ2-7	CASSQDLGDEQYF
TRBV10-3	TRBJ1-2	CAISELDRGYGYTF